This TCR beta chain was identified during a study of vaccination and CD4 T cells after COVID-19 (dated by TCRdb to 2022 to 2024). Study-level background: Convalescent patients had a positive SARS-CoV-2 result on nasal swab PCR, and of these patients, several had mild disease and one had severe disease. The convalescent cohort included six males and four females, with two Hispanic individuals, seven Caucasians, two Asians and one multiracial person. Two doses of either the Pfizer-BioNTech BNT162b2 vaccine (n=8) or the Moderna mRNA-1273 vaccine (n=2) were administered to participants. Post-COVID blood samples from convalescent patients were collected a median of roughly 100 days after diagnosis, with a range of roughly 35 to 180 days. The time from the second vaccine dose to post-vaccine blood sampling had a median of roughly 79 days and ranged from roughly 12 to 250 days. Overlapping spike peptide pools from SARS-CoV-2 and from the common cold coronaviruses HCoV-NL63, HCoV-OC43 and HCoV-229E were used as culture stimuli. As controls, cultures received a CEFX viral epitope pool (the positive control), an HIV-1 Nef peptide pool (the negative control), or no peptide at all. In roughly 10 COVID-19 convalescent patients and a handful of infection-naive healthy vaccine recipients, the spike-specific CD4+ TCR repertoire before mRNA vaccination was compared with the repertoire after mRNA vaccination. On the study overall, not on this receptor specifically: Of the vaccine-specific clones in convalescent patients, 304 of 307, or nearly all, reacted only to SARS-CoV-2 spike and did not cross-react with common cold coronaviruses. Although the median number of SARS-CoV-2-reactive clonotypes went up from around 20 after infection to 38 after vaccination, the increase was not significant. Only a relatively small number of convalescent patients were included in the study, and early timepoints following natural infection were not analyzed. In convalescent patients, a median approximately 86% of post-vaccine SARS-CoV-2-reactive clones were detected only after vaccination, suggesting vaccine-specific priming.

This clonotype was counted between two and nine times. Its antigen remains unidentified. The sample holds no much larger clone one base away, and base qualities are not on file. The treatment or condition tag for this specimen amounts to: approximately 9-day PBMC culture with coronavirus spike peptide pools or control peptides (ViraFEST assay). The study used the ViraFEST assay, which expanded antigen-specific T cells with peptide pools and then identified expanded clonotypes by TCR sequencing. Positive SARS-CoV-2 PCR tests in the convalescent patients dated from March to December 2020, before Alpha, Beta and Delta variants emerged in the United States. More than 1.5 million PBMCs per well were cultured in IMDM with roughly 4.8% human AB serum and roughly 9.3 IU/ml IL-2, plus 10 ug/ml peptide pools. Half of the culture medium was replaced with fresh IL-2-containing medium on days 3 and 7. Once the cells had been in culture for approximately 10 days, the EasySep CD4+ T cell isolation kit was used to isolate CD4+ T cells by negative selection. Ficoll-Paque Plus gradient centrifugation was used to isolate PBMCs from whole blood, and the isolated PBMCs were then either used fresh or cryopreserved at -140C. Each culture condition was generally run in triplicate wells.

To prepare the library, PCR was applied. At the Johns Hopkins FTIC core, DNA from the cultured CD4+ T cells underwent TCR sequencing with the Oncomine TCR Beta short-read assay. Genomic DNA was extracted from the cultured CD4+ T cells with the QIAamp micro DNA kit. Oncomine TCR Beta libraries from cultured CD4+ T cells were pooled using unique dual indexes and sequenced on an Illumina iSeq 100. The authors processed their data as follows. Non-productive sequences were filtered out, and CDR3s that did not start with C, did not end with F or W, or were shorter than 7 amino acids were discarded. Antigen-specific clonotypes were identified using the MANAFEST web application through comparison of peptide-stimulated wells with reference and other culture wells. To be called positive, a clone needed an FDR below 0.05, an odds ratio above 5, and a productive frequency above 0.1% in at least two of three replicate wells. A clonotype was classed as cross-reactive if the clonotype showed significant expansion both in SARS-CoV-2 spike wells and in at least one common cold coronavirus spike condition. CDR3 homology was assessed with Levenshtein distances (stringdist) and unrooted phylogenetic trees (ape) in R version 3.6.1. Using fastp trimming at Q25 and MiXCR clonotype assembly, TCRdb reanalyzed the public sequencing data and kept in-frame beta chains. Rows with a matching CDR3 protein are joined into one entry that keeps the most common DNA and genes. The V and J calls and clone size come from TCRdb's table, not from the authors' own analysis. The table for this sample lists fewer than 20,000 distinct CDR3 sequences; about 41% of them were counted only once. The top ten constitute 7% to 8.5% of the sample.

The receptor was derived from a human donor who had recovered from COVID-19. This specimen was CD4+ T cells from blood, cultured in vitro, taken after SARS-CoV-2 vaccination.

The nucleotides read TGTGCGACCGCCCTGTTGGCCGGGCCCACAGATACGCAGTATTTT. It encodes CATALLAGPTDTQYF. Rearrangement joined TRBV7-2 to TRBJ2-3; the D gene is unclear. From the germline V gene, CDR1 is SGHTA and CDR2 is FQGNSA. The CDR3, cysteine through phenylalanine, is 15 amino acids long. The retained sequence is limited to the CDR3, 45 bases, with the frame set at the first base.